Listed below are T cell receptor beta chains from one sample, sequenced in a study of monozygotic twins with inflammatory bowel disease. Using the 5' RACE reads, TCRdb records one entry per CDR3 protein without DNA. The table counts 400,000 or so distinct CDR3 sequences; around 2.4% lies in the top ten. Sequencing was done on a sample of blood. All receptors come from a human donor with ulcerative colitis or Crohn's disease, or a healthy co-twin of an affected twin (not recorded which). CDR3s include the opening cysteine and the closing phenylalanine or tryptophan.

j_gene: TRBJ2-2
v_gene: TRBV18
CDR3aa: CASLGASNTGELFF

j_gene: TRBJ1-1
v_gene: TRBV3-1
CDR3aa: CASSQAGYTEAFF

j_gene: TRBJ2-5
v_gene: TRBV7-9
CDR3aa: CASSLEQSGTQYF

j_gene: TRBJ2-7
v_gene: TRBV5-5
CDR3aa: CASSLLGGGYEQYF

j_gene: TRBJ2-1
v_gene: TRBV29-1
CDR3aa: CSVDQGAYNEQFF

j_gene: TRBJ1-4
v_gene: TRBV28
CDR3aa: CASRKSNPDLGEKLFF

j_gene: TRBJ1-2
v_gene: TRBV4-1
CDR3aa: CASSQALGYGYTF

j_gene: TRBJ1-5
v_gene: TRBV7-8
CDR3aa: CASSLARGTGQPQHF

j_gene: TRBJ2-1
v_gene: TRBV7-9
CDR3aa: CASSPIVSSYNEQFF

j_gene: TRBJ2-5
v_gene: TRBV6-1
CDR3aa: CASSAQPGQGRETQYF

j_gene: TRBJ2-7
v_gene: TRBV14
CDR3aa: CASSQDKFNPAKGLIPYEQYF

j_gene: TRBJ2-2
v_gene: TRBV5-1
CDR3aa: CASSLDVPRRHTGELFF

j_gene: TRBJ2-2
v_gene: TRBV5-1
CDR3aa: CASSSGTDANTGELFF

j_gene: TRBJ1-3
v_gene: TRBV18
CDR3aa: CASSPGAGNTIYF

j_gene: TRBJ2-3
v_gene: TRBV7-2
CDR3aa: CASSSRGSTDTQYF

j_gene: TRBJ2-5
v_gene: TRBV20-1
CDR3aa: CSARARLGQETQYF

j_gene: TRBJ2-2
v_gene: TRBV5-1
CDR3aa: CASSFTAGGERGTGELFF

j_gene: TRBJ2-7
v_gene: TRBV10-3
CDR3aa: CAISQSGAGGSYEQYF

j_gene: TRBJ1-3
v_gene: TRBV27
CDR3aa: CASSSQGRPAGTIYF

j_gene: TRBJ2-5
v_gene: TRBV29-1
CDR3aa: CSSRAGGPQETQYF

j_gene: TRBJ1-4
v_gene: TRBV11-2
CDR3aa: CASSSPNEKLFF

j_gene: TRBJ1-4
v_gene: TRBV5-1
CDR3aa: CASSLYPGRSTNEKLFF

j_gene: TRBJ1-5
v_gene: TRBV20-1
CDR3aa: CSARGQSGNQPQHF

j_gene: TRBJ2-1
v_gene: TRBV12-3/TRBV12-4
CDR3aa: CASSLMVSPGSNEQFF

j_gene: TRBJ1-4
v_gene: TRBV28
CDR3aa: CASSKLGTTNEKLFF

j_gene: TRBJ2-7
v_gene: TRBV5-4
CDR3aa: CASSRRDFREEQYF

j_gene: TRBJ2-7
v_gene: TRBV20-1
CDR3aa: CSAREAGGSPYEQYF

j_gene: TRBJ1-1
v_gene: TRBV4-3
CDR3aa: CASSQGLVSTEAFF

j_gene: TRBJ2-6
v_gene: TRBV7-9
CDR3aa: CASSFVGANVLTF

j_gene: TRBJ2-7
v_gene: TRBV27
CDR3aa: CASTPGTSSYEQYF

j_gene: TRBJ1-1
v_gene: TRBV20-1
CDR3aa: CSASRRDRWVEAFF

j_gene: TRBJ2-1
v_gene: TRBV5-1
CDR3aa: CASSSLAGGDNEQFF